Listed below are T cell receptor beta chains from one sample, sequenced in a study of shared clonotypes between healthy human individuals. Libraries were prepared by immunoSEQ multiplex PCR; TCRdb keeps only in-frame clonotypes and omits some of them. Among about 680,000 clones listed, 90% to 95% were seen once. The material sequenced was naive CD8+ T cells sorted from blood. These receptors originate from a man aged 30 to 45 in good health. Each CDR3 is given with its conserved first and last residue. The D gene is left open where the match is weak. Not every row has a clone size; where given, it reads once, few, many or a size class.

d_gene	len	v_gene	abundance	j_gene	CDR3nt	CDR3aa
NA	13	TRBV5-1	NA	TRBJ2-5	TGCGCCAGCACCCTAGGCAGGCAAGAGACCCAGTACTTC	CASTLGRQETQYF
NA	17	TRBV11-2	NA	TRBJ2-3	TGTGCCAGCAGCTTAGGTACGACTTCCCTGGTCACAGATACGCAGTATTTT	CASSLGTTSLVTDTQYF
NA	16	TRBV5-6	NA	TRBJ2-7	TGTGCCAGCAGCGCCGACTCGAATCTCTTCTCCTACGAGCAGTACTTC	CASSADSNLFSYEQYF
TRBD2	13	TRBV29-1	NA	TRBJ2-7	TGCAGCGCTACTAGCGGGGACGTCTACGAGCAGTACTTC	CSATSGDVYEQYF
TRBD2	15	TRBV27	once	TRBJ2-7	TGTGCCAGCAGTTTCCAGTGGGGACTAGCCGACGAGCAGTACTTC	CASSFQWGLADEQYF
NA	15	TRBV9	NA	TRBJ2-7	TGTGCCAGCAGTTCCATGACGGGACCGGGTTACGAGCAGTACTTC	CASSSMTGPGYEQYF
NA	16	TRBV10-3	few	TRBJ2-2	TGTGCCATCAGTGAGTACTACGGGAAGAACACCGGGGAGCTGTTTTTT	CAISEYYGKNTGELFF
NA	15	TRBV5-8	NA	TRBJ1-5	TGTGCCAGCAGCTTGACAGGCAATAGCAATCAGCCCCAGCATTTT	CASSLTGNSNQPQHF
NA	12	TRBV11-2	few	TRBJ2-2	TGTGCCATCTGGCAGAACACCGGGGAGCTGTTTTTT	CAIWQNTGELFF
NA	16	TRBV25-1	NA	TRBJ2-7	TGTGCCAGCAGTGAATATATTCTGGCGCTCTCCTACGAGCAGTACTTC	CASSEYILALSYEQYF
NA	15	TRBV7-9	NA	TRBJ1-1	TGTGCCAGCAGCTCCCGACTCCAGGGAAACACTGAAGCTTTCTTT	CASSSRLQGNTEAFF
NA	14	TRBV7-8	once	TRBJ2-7	TGTGCCAGCAGCTCCCAGACACCCTCCTACGAGCAGTACTTC	CASSSQTPSYEQYF
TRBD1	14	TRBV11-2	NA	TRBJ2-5	TGTGCCAGCAGCCCGACAGGGGCGGGGGAGACCCAGTACTTC	CASSPTGAGETQYF
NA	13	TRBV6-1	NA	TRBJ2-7	TGTGCCAGCAGAAAGGGAGCGGGCTACGAGCAGTACTTC	CASRKGAGYEQYF
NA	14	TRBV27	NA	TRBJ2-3	TGTGCCAGCGGTCTTTGGAGGAGCACAGATACGCAGTATTTT	CASGLWRSTDTQYF
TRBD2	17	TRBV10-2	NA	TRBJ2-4	TGCGCCAGCAAGGGGTCGGCGGGAGGATTAGCCAAAAACATTCAGTACTTC	CASKGSAGGLAKNIQYF
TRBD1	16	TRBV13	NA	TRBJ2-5	TGTGCCAGCAGCTTCGGAGGCGGGACAGGGGGGGAGACCCAGTACTTC	CASSFGGGTGGETQYF
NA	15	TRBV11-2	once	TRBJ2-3	TGTGCCAGCAGCCTCGGGGCAGGGCATTTGGATACGCAGTATTTT	CASSLGAGHLDTQYF
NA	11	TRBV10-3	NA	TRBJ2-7	TGTGCCATCAGTGGCGGGACAGAAAATCACTTC	CAISGGTENHF
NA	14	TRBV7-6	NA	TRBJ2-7	TGTGCCAGCAGCTTAGAGACTGGTACCTACGAGCAGTACTTC	CASSLETGTYEQYF
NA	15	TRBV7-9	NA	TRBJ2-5	TGTGCCAGCAGCTTAAAAGTGGGACTTCAAGAGACCCAGTACTTC	CASSLKVGLQETQYF
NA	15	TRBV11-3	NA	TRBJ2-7	TGTGCCAGCAGTCCTAGGGACATGCCATCCTACGAGCAGTACTTC	CASSPRDMPSYEQYF
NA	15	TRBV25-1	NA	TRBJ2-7	TGTGCCAGCAGTGCCAACAGGGAACACATCTACGAGCAGTACTTC	CASSANREHIYEQYF
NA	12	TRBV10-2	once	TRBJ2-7	TGCGCCAGCAGTGAGAACAGCTACGAGCAGTACTTC	CASSENSYEQYF
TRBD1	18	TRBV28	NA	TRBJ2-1	TGTGCCAGCAGTACGCCCACAGGGACAGGGGGTATCTTCAATGAGCAGTTCTTC	CASSTPTGTGGIFNEQFF
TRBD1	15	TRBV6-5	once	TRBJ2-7	TGTGCCAGCAGTTACTCCCGGACAGGGTCCGGCGAGCAGTACTTC	CASSYSRTGSGEQYF
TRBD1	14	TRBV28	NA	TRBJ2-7	TGTGCCAGCAGTGTACAGGGGGCCGGGTACGAGCAGTACTTC	CASSVQGAGYEQYF
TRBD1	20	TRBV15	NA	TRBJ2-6	TGTGCCACCAGCAGGGCTCCGGGACAGGGGGCAGTTTCTGGGGCCAACGTCCTGACTTTC	CATSRAPGQGAVSGANVLTF
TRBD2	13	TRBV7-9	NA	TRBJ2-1	TGTGCCGGGGGACTAGCGGAAAACAATGAGCAGTTCTTC	CAGGLAENNEQFF